These 14 T cell receptor beta chains share one sample of origin, sequenced in a study of pediatric ulcerative colitis. The rectum was sampled with one to two pinch biopsies at colonoscopy. TCRdb's table, derived via immunoSEQ multiplex PCR, lists solely in-frame clones and lacks some. The sample includes about 22,000 clones, about two thirds seen only once; the top ten take less than 20%. The sample comprised gut tissue. The receptors here all came from a boy aged 5-17 years with severe ulcerative colitis.

The gene calls are TRBV25-1 and TRBJ2-7, with TRBD2 identical over 11 bases. This CDR3 spans 15 amino acids. Germline lookup yields CDR1 MGHDK and CDR2 SYGVNS. After removal of 3 bases from V and 4 bases from J, the junction contained 5 bases not matched to a gene. CDR3 sequence: CASSDRLAGWYEQYF. The DNA of the CDR3 is TGTGCCAGCAGTGATCGACTAGCGGGGTGGTACGAGCAGTACTTC.

The chain links TRBV6-1 to TRBJ1-5; D possibly corresponds to TRBD1 (5 bases). The germline CDR1 and CDR2 sequences are MNHNS and SASEGT. V was pared by 5 bases and J by 2 bases, with 13 bases between. This CDR3 is 15 amino acids long. This chain's CDR3 is CASSRGQGGNQPQHF. The CDR3 nucleotides are TGTGCCAGCAGTCGAGGACAAGGTGGCAATCAGCCCCAGCATTTT.

The chain recombines TRBV7-2 with TRBJ2-3; 11 bases are a match to TRBD2. Germline CDR1 and CDR2: SGHTA and FQGNSA. This CDR3 contains 15 residues. V was pared by 6 bases and J by 4 bases, with 6 bases of the junction left unmatched. CDR3 nucleotide sequence: TGTGCCAGCAGTTCGACTAGCGGGGCGGCAGATACGCAGTATTTT. As protein: CASSSTSGAADTQYF.

The rearrangement joins TRBV21-1 to TRBJ2-7; the table's D call, TRBD1, has no DNA check behind it. TRBV21-1 is annotated as a pseudogene. This CDR3 region has 12 residues. For the CDR3, the DNA is TGTGCCAGCAGCAAACAGTTTTACGAGCAGTACTTC. Amino acid sequence: CASSKQFYEQYF.

The chain is built from TRBV28 and TRBJ1-1; 8 bases are shared with TRBD1. The CDR3 loop spans 15 amino acids. J was trimmed by 7 bases and V by 4 bases; bases with no gene match: 11. Germline V CDR1 and CDR2: MDHEN, SYDVKM. The CDR3 nucleotides are TGTGCCAGCAGTTCCCCGACCAGACAGGGGAATGAAGCTTTCTTT. It yields the protein CASSSPTRQGNEAFF. Using reference TRBV28 and TRBJ1-1 for the parts outside the CDR3, the full variable domain is DVKVTQSSRYLVKRTGEKVFLECVQDMDHENMFWYRQDPGLGLRLIYFSYDVKMKEKGDIPEGYSVSREKKERFSLILESASTNQTSMYLCASSSPTRQGNEAFFGQGTRLTVV.

This sequence joins TRBV5-1 and TRBJ2-1, with 7 nucleotides matching TRBD2. CDR1 and CDR2 from the germline V gene are SGHRS and YFSETQ. The CDR3 covers 16 residues. V shed 5 bases, J shed 1 base, and the junction held 9 bases outside the gene matches. CDR3 amino acids: CASRGIAGLSYNEQFF. The DNA of the CDR3 is TGCGCCAGCAGGGGGATAGCGGGCCTATCCTACAATGAGCAGTTCTTC.

Here the CDR3 DNA reads TGTGCCAGCAGCCCTCTGGCGGGCGGGTCCTACGAGCAGTACTTC. Translated: CASSPLAGGSYEQYF. The rearrangement joins TRBV11-2 to TRBJ2-7, with D perhaps TRBD2 (5 bases). Germline V CDR1 and CDR2: SGHAT, FQNNGV. The V gene lost 5 bases and the J gene lost 1 base, with 15 bases spanning the gap. The CDR3 sequence is 15 residues long. The whole variable domain, remainder taken from reference TRBV11-2 and TRBJ2-7, is EAGVAQSPRYKIIEKRQSVAFWCNPISGHATLYWYQQILGQGPKLLIQFQNNGVVDDSQLPKDRFSAERLKGVDSTLKIQPAKLEDSAVYLCASSPLAGGSYEQYFGPGTRLTVT.

This clone was recorded a few times. The rearrangement joins TRBV7-8 to TRBJ1-1; D not resolved. This CDR3 spans 11 amino acids. Trimming took off 3 bases at V and 4 bases at J, with 3 bases between the two ends. Germline V gene sequence: CDR1 SGHVS, CDR2 FQNEAQ. CDR3 DNA: TGTGCCAGCAGCTTTGGCACTGAAGCTTTCTTT. Translation gives CASSFGTEAFF.

A single count supports this clone. The rearrangement joins TRBV6-6 to TRBJ1-2; D ambiguous. V lost 8 bases and J 2 bases, leaving 9 bases between the germline ends. Germline V gene sequence: CDR1 MNHNY, CDR2 SVGAGI (reference sequence). This CDR3 is 12 amino acids long. The CDR3 region is CASSSENYGYTF. DNA of the CDR3: TGTGCCAGCTCATCAGAGAACTATGGCTACACCTTC.

The rearrangement joins TRBV27 to TRBJ1-2; D uncertain. The CDR3 consists of 12 residues. Deletions cut 3 bases from V and 5 bases from J, with 7 bases between. Germline V lookup: CDR1 MNHEY, CDR2 SMNVEV (reference sequence). CDR3 sequence: CASSFSGYGYTF. The CDR3 coding sequence is TGTGCCAGCAGTTTTTCGGGATATGGCTACACCTTC.

Regarding this clone: A junction boundary mismatches the germline segment, possibly from a read error. This chain joins TRBV7-7 and TRBJ2-5; D gene uncertain. This CDR3 is built from 15 residues. The germline gives CDR1 SSHAT, CDR2 FNYEAQ (reference sequence). The DNA of the CDR3 is TGTGCTAGCAGCCCACGCCCCTGGGCCAAAGAGACCCAGTACTTC. Protein: CASSPRPWAKETQYF.

This chain connects TRBV28 to TRBJ2-3; 12 nucleotides line up with TRBD2. This CDR3 spans 14 amino acids. V dropped 7 bases and J dropped 5; count of bases not matched to a gene: 4. In germline, CDR1 is MDHEN, CDR2 SYDVKM. The CDR3 loop is CASTSGGVGDTQYF. CDR3 DNA: TGTGCCAGCACTAGCGGGGGGGTGGGAGATACGCAGTATTTT.

The chain recombines TRBV30 with TRBJ1-2; D is unclear. The V gene's germline CDR1 is GTSNPN and CDR2 SVGIG (reference sequence). Deletions cut 5 bases from V and 0 bases from J, with 7 bases between. The CDR3 spans 12 residues. The CDR3 loop is CAWDSANYGYTF. The CDR3 DNA reads as TGTGCCTGGGATTCAGCTAACTATGGCTACACCTTC.

The chain couples TRBV18 to TRBJ2-2; unclear D gene. The CDR3 loop spans 14 amino acids. From germline, CDR1 is KGHSH and CDR2 LQKENI. The ends were cut back, 2 bases at V and 1 base at J, with 5 bases in the middle. For the CDR3, the DNA is TGTGCCAGCTCACCAGTGGGGAACACCGGGGAGCTGTTTTTT. Encoded protein: CASSPVGNTGELFF.